These 9 T cell receptor beta chains came from one sample sequenced in a study of radiotherapy plus CTLA-4 blockade in lung cancer. Assay: immunoSEQ multiplex PCR; the TCRdb copy retains only in-frame clones and omits some. The sample shows tens of thousands of clones, 70% to 80% of them seen only once. Source: peripheral blood, taken from a patient treated with radiotherapy plus ipilimumab. The source of these receptors is a human donor with non-small cell lung cancer who had stable disease on radiotherapy plus ipilimumab.

This clone was observed once. This sequence joins TRBV30 and TRBJ1-3; no reliable D call. Trimming shortened V by 3 bases and J by 0 bases, and 3 bases separated the two germline ends. CDR3 length: 12 amino acids. The germline V gene encodes CDR1 GTSNPN and CDR2 SVGIG (reference sequence). The CDR3 sequence is CAWRSSGNTIYF. CDR3 DNA: TGTGCCTGGAGGAGCTCTGGAAACACCATATATTTT.

The chain joins TRBV5-1 to TRBJ2-4; the match to TRBD2 covers 11 bases. CDR3 length equals 17 residues. CDR1 and CDR2 (germline): SGHRS, YFSETQ. Trimming at V came to 4 bases and at J to 0 bases, leaving 6 bases not matched to a gene. The CDR3 DNA reads TGCGCCAGCAGCAGGCTAGCGGGGGGACTAGCCAAAAACATTCAGTACTTC. Protein sequence: CASSRLAGGLAKNIQYF.

J is TRBJ1-6 and V is TRBV4-1; 7 bases are a match to TRBD1. CDR1 is MGHRA, CDR2 YSYEKL, per germline. V lost 3 bases, J lost 9 bases, and 8 bases stayed unmatched. This CDR3 comprises 15 residues. This chain's CDR3 is CASSQADRVSSPLHF. The DNA for the CDR3 is TGCGCCAGCAGCCAGGCTGACAGGGTGAGTTCACCCCTCCACTTT.

V gene TRBV19 combines with J gene TRBJ1-5; TRBD1 matches at 9 bases. J gave up 11 bases and V 0 bases, and 11 bases lay outside the gene matches. CDR3 length equals 16 residues. The germline gives CDR1 LNHDA, CDR2 SQIVND (reference sequence). CDR3 sequence: CASSIDGGTGRNSQHF. The CDR3, as DNA: TGTGCCAGTAGTATAGATGGAGGGACAGGGCGTAATTCCCAGCATTTT.

The rearrangement uses TRBV5-5 and TRBJ2-2; TRBD1 matches 7 bases. CDR1 is SGHKS, CDR2 YYEKEE, per germline (reference sequence). CDR3 size: 16 residues. The junction had 10 bases not matched to a gene; V was cut back by 4 bases and J by 4 bases. CDR3 protein: CASSRDPGQTTGELFF. The CDR3 nucleotides read TGTGCCAGCAGCCGGGACCCGGGACAGACCACCGGGGAGCTGTTTTTT.

The gene calls are TRBV2 and TRBJ1-1; D remains unclear. Trimming took 7 bases from V and 4 from J, leaving 13 bases between them. The length of the CDR3 is 13 residues. Germline CDR1 and CDR2: SNHLY and FYNNEI. The DNA of the CDR3 is TGTGCCAGCACCCTCGAGGGAAGCACTGAAGCTTTCTTT. It encodes CASTLEGSTEAFF.

DNA for the CDR3: TGCGCCAGCGGGGGGACTAGCGGGGTAAACGAGCAGTACTTC. Amino acid sequence: CASGGTSGVNEQYF. This chain joins TRBV5-1 and TRBJ2-7; 13 nucleotides agree with TRBD2. The V and J ends lost 7 bases and 5 bases, in that order; junction bases with no gene match: 6. Per the germline V gene, CDR1 is SGHRS and CDR2 is YFSETQ. The CDR3 length is 14 residues.

This chain connects TRBV28 to TRBJ1-4; 11 bases line up with TRBD1. CDR3 size: 15 residues. V shed 8 bases and J 7 bases; nucleotides not matched to a gene: 9. Germline values: CDR1 MDHEN, CDR2 SYDVKM. CDR3 nucleotides: TGTGCCAGCTCGGAGTGGGGACAGGGGGGTGAAAAACTGTTTTTT. Its translation is CASSEWGQGGEKLFF.

The gene calls are TRBV5-1 and TRBJ2-1, with 8 bases that match TRBD2. The CDR3 spans 15 residues. Germline loops: CDR1 SGHRS, CDR2 YFSETQ. J gave up 5 bases and V 6 bases, and 10 bases lay outside the gene matches. The CDR3 here is CASTSRGGPNNEQFF. For the CDR3, the DNA is TGCGCCAGCACCTCCCGGGGGGGACCAAACAATGAGCAGTTCTTC.